Described below is a single TCR beta chain sequence and its context. Libraries were prepared by immunoSEQ multiplex PCR; TCRdb keeps only in-frame clonotypes and omits some of them. This table has 75,000 to 95,000 clones, about 85% appearing once. This entry belongs to a study of identifying expanded T cells in peripheral blood. V lost 2 bases to trimming and J lost 1 base, with 8 bases between them. Looked up from germline, CDR1 is WSHSY and CDR2 is SAAADI. This CDR3 region has 14 residues. The clonotype was recovered from a person between 18 and 75 years old in good health. The sequenced material came from blood. The rearrangement links TRBV10-2 to TRBJ1-1; D remains unclear. CDR3: CASSENQRNTEAFF. The CDR3 DNA sequence: TGCGCCAGCAGTGAGAATCAGCGGAACACTGAAGCTTTCTTT.